This T cell receptor (beta chain) was sequenced for a study of Graves' ophthalmopathy and Graves' hyperthyroidism. Study-level findings and limits: With about 71% sensitivity and approximately 72% specificity, the model predicted ophthalmopathy progression. Most clonotypes expanded in thyroid above 0.001 frequency were present in blood too.

The ends were cut back, 3 bases at V and 2 bases at J, with 14 bases in the middle. CDR3 length: 15 residues. Germline V gives CDR1 MGHDK, CDR2 SYGVNS. Amplified material comprised TCR beta CDR3 regions derived from RNA transcripts. RT-PCR with HTBI primers came first, then second-round multiplex PCR. Via MiXCR, TCRdb re-called the multiplex PCR reads, giving one row per CDR3 protein. This table holds around 1,000,000 distinct CDR3 sequences, approximately 35% found once. To note about this clonotype: Its antigen is unidentified.

The hyperthyroidism patients, aged 18 to 65, had been newly diagnosed, with under 2 months' duration. Other autoimmune disease, uncontrolled infection, pregnancy and lactation led to exclusion. The chain links TRBV25-1 to TRBJ2-7; D remains unclear. This receptor was identified in an adult man with Graves' hyperthyroidism. Sequencing was carried out using peripheral blood or thyroid tissue (not recorded which). CDR3 amino acids: CASSDDSFGPYEQYF. CDR3 coding DNA: TGTGCCAGCAGTGATGATTCGTTTGGGCCCTACGAGCAGTACTTC.